This T cell receptor beta chain was sequenced in a study of cytomegalovirus exposure and HLA in healthy donors. General observations from the study: According to an earlier analysis, most TCR beta V segments yielded productive rearrangements about 87% or about 30% of the time. Reportedly, diagnosis of cytomegalovirus status by the classifier showed high specificity and sensitivity. Later analysis identified a missense DCLRE1C variant that was linked to TCR beta V- and J-gene trimming.

13 Jbeta primers and 60 Vbeta primers were used for the PCR. In the original processing: A later analysis tallied roughly 77 million unique TCR beta chains, some 10 million of them shared. The method was immunoSEQ multiplex PCR; TCRdb's version includes in-frame clones alone and lacks a portion of them. The V and J calls and clone size were taken over from that table, and D and trimming were inferred from the DNA. The table has 160,000 or so clones, 70% to 85% seen once; the top ten hold 5% to 7.5%. As concerns this clone: The antigen remains unidentified.

CDR3 length equals 15 residues. Trimming stripped 6 bases from V and 2 bases from J, with 14 bases between. Per the germline V gene, CDR1 is SNHLY and CDR2 is FYNNEI. This chain connects TRBV2 to TRBJ1-5, with D hard to call. The sequenced sample consisted of PBMCs. The source is a man over 45 in good health and CMV-seropositive. Here the CDR3 DNA reads TGTGCCAGCAGCCTAAACTTCCATGGCAATCAGCCCCAGCATTTT. Translating it yields CASSLNFHGNQPQHF.